Listed below are T cell receptor beta chains from one sample, sequenced in a study of regulatory T cells in long-lasting Graves disease. TCRdb re-called the multiplex PCR reads with MiXCR, one entry per CDR3 protein. The repertoire holds about 620,000 distinct CDR3 sequences, with roughly 15% as singletons. These records were also assigned to another study, of T cells in Graves' hyperthyroidism and ophthalmopathy.

The material was peripheral blood mononuclear cells (PBMCs), obtained at new diagnosis, from a patient treated with antithyroid drugs. The receptors here all came from a woman in her thirties with Graves disease. The CDR3 runs from the conserved cysteine through the conserved F or W. D genes are given only for firm matches. Some rows have no size entry. The others give once, few or many, or a class for an expanded clone.

>TRBJ2-7|TRBD2|TRBV12-3/TRBV12-4|NA
CASSLYPSGPTYEQYF
TGTGCCAGCAGTCTCTATCCTAGCGGGCCTACCTACGAGCAGTACTTC
>TRBJ1-1|NA|TRBV30|few
CAWSKGTASEAFF
TGTGCCTGGAGTAAGGGCACAGCCTCCGAAGCTTTCTTT
>TRBJ1-4|NA|TRBV7-9|many
CASGGEKLFF
TGTGCCAGCGGGGGCGAAAAACTGTTTTTT
>TRBJ1-5|NA|TRBV27|many
CASKEGDSNQPQHF
TGTGCCAGCAAGGAAGGCGATAGCAATCAGCCCCAGCATTTT
>TRBJ2-5|TRBD2|TRBV5-5|few
CASSLERRELAETQYF
TGTGCCAGCAGCTTGGAGAGGCGGGAGCTAGCGGAGACCCAGTACTTC
>TRBJ1-1|TRBD1|TRBV19|few
CASSDSTTGVNTEAFF
TGTGCCAGTAGTGACTCCACGACAGGGGTGAACACTGAAGCTTTCTTT
>TRBJ1-6|NA|TRBV6-1|NA
CASSEPYYNSPLHF
TGTGCCAGCAGTGAACCATATTATAATTCACCCCTCCACTTT
>TRBJ2-2|NA|TRBV2|few
CASSGDTSNHGELFF
TGTGCCAGCAGTGGGGATACTAGTAATCACGGGGAGCTGTTTTTT
>TRBJ2-1|TRBD2|TRBV5-1|few
CASSLPGLRYNEQFF
TGCGCCAGCAGCCTCCCGGGACTACGGTACAATGAGCAATTCTTC
>TRBJ1-2|TRBD1|TRBV30|many
CAWSPGTALRGYTF
TGTGCCTGGAGTCCCGGGACAGCACTTCGTGGCTACACCTTC
>TRBJ2-1|NA|TRBV4-1|few
CASSQGGGSSYNEQFF
TGCGCCAGCAGCCAAGGTGGGGGCAGCTCCTACAATGAGCAGTTCTTC
>TRBJ1-1|TRBD1|TRBV30|NA
CAWSRLDRDVEAFF
TGTGCCTGGAGTAGACTGGACAGGGACGTTGAAGCTTTCTTT
>TRBJ2-5|TRBD2|TRBV20-1|few
CSAQYPRLAEETQYF
TGCAGTGCCCAATACCCAAGACTAGCGGAAGAGACCCAGTACTTC
>TRBJ1-1|NA|TRBV20-1|many
CSARDRQTKTVEAFF
TGCAGTGCTAGAGACCGACAGACCAAGACCGTTGAAGCTTTCTTT
>TRBJ1-2|NA|TRBV2|NA
CASSEVGGGDGYTF
TGTGCCAGCAGTGAAGTAGGAGGGGGAGATGGCTACACCTTC
>TRBJ2-1|NA|TRBV7-2|few
CASTPSAGYLDEQFF
TGTGCCAGCACCCCCAGCGCGGGGTATCTGGATGAGCAGTTCTTC
>TRBJ2-7|TRBD2|TRBV2|many
CASSPAGLAGGYEQYF
TGTGCCAGCTCACCAGCCGGACTAGCGGGAGGCTACGAGCAGTACTTC
>TRBJ2-3|NA|TRBV7-9|NA
CASSPPFLTDTQYF
TGTGCCAGCAGCCCCCCTTTCTTGACAGATACGCAGTATTTT
>TRBJ1-6|TRBD1|TRBV7-9|many
CASISTGGNSPLHF
TGTGCCAGCATCTCAACAGGGGGCAATTCACCCCTCCACTTT
>TRBJ2-7|NA|TRBV6-1|NA
CASSPSPRDTYEQYF
TGTGCCAGCAGCCCTAGTCCCCGCGATACCTACGAGCAGTACTTC
>TRBJ1-1|NA|TRBV7-3|many
CASSSQLLGTKNTEAFF
TGTGCCAGCAGCTCCCAACTGCTGGGTACAAAGAACACTGAAGCTTTCTTT
>TRBJ2-7|TRBD1|TRBV6-1|NA
CASSQRQGLNEQYF
TGTGCCAGCAGTCAAAGACAGGGTTTGAACGAGCAGTACTTC
>TRBJ1-5|TRBD1|TRBV7-9|many
CASSLGQGGDLNQPQHF
TGTGCCAGCAGCTTAGGACAGGGTGGTGACCTTAATCAGCCCCAGCATTTT
>TRBJ2-7|NA|TRBV19|few
CASSTTRDLLSYEQYF
TGTGCCAGTAGTACTACCAGGGATCTACTCTCCTACGAGCAGTACTTC
>TRBJ1-1|TRBD1|TRBV25-1|NA
CASSETGGWTEAFF
TGTGCCAGCAGTGAGACAGGGGGCTGGACTGAAGCTTTCTTT